The subject of this entry is one T cell receptor (beta chain). What it binds is unknown. This specimen comes from a study of CD8 T cells in ankylosing spondylitis. TCRdb used MiXCR to reprocess the 5' RACE reads, holding one entry per CDR3 protein. The profile shows more than 600,000 distinct CDR3 sequences, under 20% of them singletons. Broader study findings: In the blood and synovial fluid of reactive arthritis, some motif variants had been previously reported. A TCR beta motif of roughly 8 highly homologous variants appeared characteristic of ankylosing spondylitis blood. Reported data indicate significant enrichment of disease-linked clones within matched ankylosing spondylitis synovial fluid.

The material sequenced was blood, either unsorted or a sorted T cell fraction (not recorded which). This receptor was identified in a male donor with ankylosing spondylitis.

Here the CDR3 reads CASSSAWDSYYGYTF. For the CDR3, the DNA is TGTGCCAGCAGCTCAGCGTGGGACAGCTACTATGGCTACACCTTC. This chain joins TRBV11-1 and TRBJ1-2, with TRBD1 identical over 7 bases. In germline, CDR1 is SGHAT, CDR2 FQDESV (reference sequence). V was clipped by 4 bases and J by 3 bases; unmatched bases: 8. The CDR3 spans 15 residues. Full variable domain (remainder filled in from reference TRBV11-1 and TRBJ1-2): EAEVAQSPRYKITEKSQAVAFWCDPISGHATLYWYRQILGQGPELLVQFQDESVVDDSQLPKDRFSAERLKGVDSTLKIQPAELGDSAMYLCASSSAWDSYYGYTFGSGTRLTVV.